Sequencing of this T cell receptor (beta chain) was carried out in a study of cytomegalovirus exposure and HLA in healthy donors. PCR was performed using 60 Vbeta and 13 Jbeta primers. Assay: immunoSEQ multiplex PCR; the TCRdb copy retains only in-frame clones and omits some. This sample yields tens of thousands of clones, of which around 63% are seen a single time; about 1.9% belongs to the top ten. Trimming pared 5 bases from V and 5 bases from J, leaving 16 bases between. The CDR3 contains 15 residues. CDR1 is SGHTA, CDR2 FQGNSA, per germline. A few counts support this clone. The specimen sequenced was PBMCs. This TCR was sampled from a woman between 25 and 40 years old in good health and CMV-seronegative. J is TRBJ1-5 and V is TRBV7-2; D is unresolved. CDR3 DNA sequence: TGTGCCAGCAGCGAGACGGGAGGCCTCGATCAGCCCCAGCATTTT. The encoded protein is CASSETGGLDQPQHF.